A selection of T cell receptor beta chains follows, all from one sample in a study of T-cell reconstitution after alpha-beta-depleted transplantation in children. TCRdb analysed the PCR reads with MiXCR anew, one entry per CDR3 protein. The sample yields a few hundred thousand distinct CDR3 sequences, around 27% seen once. Sequences were derived from PBMCs, sampled before TCRalphabeta/CD19-depleted stem cell transplant. These receptors were taken from a boy younger than two with Wiskott-Aldrich syndrome, due to receive a stem cell transplant. CDR3s include the opening cysteine and the closing phenylalanine or tryptophan. A D gene is named only where the DNA matches it firmly. The listing skips clone size in some rows; elsewhere it reads once, few, many or a size class.

CDR3 DNA: TGTGCCAGCAGGGCCTCGGGTTATCGGGCTTTCTTT
CDR3 protein: CASRASGYRAFF
clone size: NA
V gene: TRBV12-3/TRBV12-4
D gene: NA
J gene: TRBJ1-1

CDR3 DNA: TGTGCCAGCAGTCCCACAGACAGTGTGGGCGAAAAACTGTTTTTT
CDR3 protein: CASSPTDSVGEKLFF
clone size: NA
V gene: TRBV27
D gene: NA
J gene: TRBJ1-4

CDR3 DNA: TGTGCCAGCAGTCCGACAGGGCATAGCAATCAGCCCCAGCATTTT
CDR3 protein: CASSPTGHSNQPQHF
clone size: few
V gene: TRBV5-8
D gene: TRBD1
J gene: TRBJ1-5

CDR3 DNA: TGCGCCAGCAGTCAGACGACGACCCCGGCGCAGGGGGAGCTGTTTTTT
CDR3 protein: CASSQTTTPAQGELFF
clone size: once
V gene: TRBV5-1
D gene: NA
J gene: TRBJ2-2

CDR3 DNA: TGTGCCAGTAATGAAGGGTTTGAGGACAATGAGCAGTTCTTC
CDR3 protein: CASNEGFEDNEQFF
clone size: many
V gene: TRBV19
D gene: NA
J gene: TRBJ2-1

CDR3 DNA: TGTGCCAGCAGTTCCTCTGGGTTAGATACGCAGTATTTT
CDR3 protein: CASSSSGLDTQYF
clone size: NA
V gene: TRBV28
D gene: NA
J gene: TRBJ2-3

CDR3 DNA: TGCAGTGCTAGACGTATCACAGATACGCAGTATTTT
CDR3 protein: CSARRITDTQYF
clone size: NA
V gene: TRBV20-1
D gene: NA
J gene: TRBJ2-3

CDR3 DNA: TGTGCCAGCAGCCGTACAGACCAAGGCTACACCTTC
CDR3 protein: CASSRTDQGYTF
clone size: few
V gene: TRBV11-1
D gene: NA
J gene: TRBJ1-2

CDR3 DNA: TGTGCCAGCAGATTTAGCGGAGGGGGGACAGATACGCAGTATTTT
CDR3 protein: CASRFSGGGTDTQYF
clone size: NA
V gene: TRBV7-6
D gene: NA
J gene: TRBJ2-3

CDR3 DNA: TGTGCCAGCAGCTTCGGGACCGGGAATGAGCAGTTCTTC
CDR3 protein: CASSFGTGNEQFF
clone size: NA
V gene: TRBV11-3
D gene: NA
J gene: TRBJ2-1

CDR3 DNA: TGCAGTGCTATTTCCAGGGGGCTTAATTCACCCCTCCACTTT
CDR3 protein: CSAISRGLNSPLHF
clone size: NA
V gene: TRBV20-1
D gene: TRBD1
J gene: TRBJ1-6

CDR3 DNA: TGCGCCAGCAGCTTGCGTGGACAGGGAAGGCGGGAGACCCAGTACTTC
CDR3 protein: CASSLRGQGRRETQYF
clone size: NA
V gene: TRBV5-1
D gene: TRBD1
J gene: TRBJ2-5

CDR3 DNA: TGTGCCAGCAGCCAAGAGGACTTCTACTACGAGCAGTACTTC
CDR3 protein: CASSQEDFYYEQYF
clone size: few
V gene: TRBV14
D gene: NA
J gene: TRBJ2-7

CDR3 DNA: TGCGCCAGCAGCATGGACGGTAGCTCCTACAATGAGCAGTTCTTC
CDR3 protein: CASSMDGSSYNEQFF
clone size: NA
V gene: TRBV5-1
D gene: NA
J gene: TRBJ2-1

CDR3 DNA: TGCAGTGCTAGAGATGCAAGCGGGAGGGCCGATGAGCAGTTCTTC
CDR3 protein: CSARDASGRADEQFF
clone size: few
V gene: TRBV20-1
D gene: TRBD2
J gene: TRBJ2-1

CDR3 DNA: TGCGCCAGCAGCTTGGGCCTAGCGGACACCTACGAGCAGTACTTC
CDR3 protein: CASSLGLADTYEQYF
clone size: many
V gene: TRBV5-1
D gene: TRBD2
J gene: TRBJ2-7

CDR3 DNA: TGTGCCAGCAGCCAAGATCGCAGCGGGGGCCTCACCAGGTACGAGCAGTACTTC
CDR3 protein: CASSQDRSGGLTRYEQYF
clone size: NA
V gene: TRBV3-1
D gene: TRBD2
J gene: TRBJ2-7

CDR3 DNA: TGTGCCAGCAGGCCTAGCGGGAGTGGAAATACGCAGTATTTT
CDR3 protein: CASRPSGSGNTQYF
clone size: many
V gene: TRBV25-1
D gene: TRBD2
J gene: TRBJ2-3

CDR3 DNA: TGTGCCAGCAGCTTACTGTCTGGGCTCGGGCAAGAGACCCAGTACTTC
CDR3 protein: CASSLLSGLGQETQYF
clone size: few
V gene: TRBV7-9
D gene: NA
J gene: TRBJ2-5

CDR3 DNA: TGTGCCAGCAGTCCGACACCGAAAGAGACCCAGTACTTC
CDR3 protein: CASSPTPKETQYF
clone size: NA
V gene: TRBV12-3/TRBV12-4
D gene: NA
J gene: TRBJ2-5

CDR3 DNA: TGCAGCGCTACCGGGACATCGTTTTACGAGCAGTACTTC
CDR3 protein: CSATGTSFYEQYF
clone size: NA
V gene: TRBV29-1
D gene: NA
J gene: TRBJ2-7

CDR3 DNA: TGTGCCAGCAGCTTGATGGATCAAGAGACCCAGTACTTC
CDR3 protein: CASSLMDQETQYF
clone size: few
V gene: TRBV5-6
D gene: NA
J gene: TRBJ2-5

CDR3 DNA: TGTGCCAGCAGTTACACAGTCGCTCCCACGGGAGGCTATGGCTACACCTTC
CDR3 protein: CASSYTVAPTGGYGYTF
clone size: NA
V gene: TRBV6-5
D gene: NA
J gene: TRBJ1-2

CDR3 DNA: TGTGCCAGCGCTCTAGCGGGAGGCCCGCGCGAGCAGTACTTC
CDR3 protein: CASALAGGPREQYF
clone size: few
V gene: TRBV27
D gene: TRBD2
J gene: TRBJ2-7

CDR3 DNA: TGTGCCAGCAGTTTACGAGTGGGTGGAGATACGCAGTATTTT
CDR3 protein: CASSLRVGGDTQYF
clone size: NA
V gene: TRBV27
D gene: NA
J gene: TRBJ2-3

CDR3 DNA: TGTGCCAGCAGCTTGGGTCCAGGACAGCAGTTCTTC
CDR3 protein: CASSLGPGQQFF
clone size: NA
V gene: TRBV5-4
D gene: NA
J gene: TRBJ2-1

CDR3 DNA: TGCGCCAGCAGCCGCAGGGGGCGCGAAACTGAAGCTTTCTTT
CDR3 protein: CASSRRGRETEAFF
clone size: few
V gene: TRBV5-1
D gene: TRBD1
J gene: TRBJ1-1

CDR3 DNA: TGTGCCACCTCTCCGGCTGCAGGGGGCTGGAACGAGCAGTACTTC
CDR3 protein: CATSPAAGGWNEQYF
clone size: NA
V gene: TRBV15
D gene: TRBD1
J gene: TRBJ2-7

CDR3 DNA: TGTGCCAGCAGCTTAGACAGGTGGAGTGGGGACATTCAGTACTTC
CDR3 protein: CASSLDRWSGDIQYF
clone size: few
V gene: TRBV7-2
D gene: NA
J gene: TRBJ2-4

CDR3 DNA: TGCAGTGCTGGGGTGGGGTCTAGCACAGATACGCAGTATTTT
CDR3 protein: CSAGVGSSTDTQYF
clone size: few
V gene: TRBV20-1
D gene: NA
J gene: TRBJ2-3

CDR3 DNA: TGTGCCATCAGACGGGCAGATAATTCACCCCTCCACTTT
CDR3 protein: CAIRRADNSPLHF
clone size: NA
V gene: TRBV10-3
D gene: NA
J gene: TRBJ1-6

CDR3 DNA: TGTGCCAGCAGTTACGGCCGCAGAGAGACCCAGTACTTC
CDR3 protein: CASSYGRRETQYF
clone size: many
V gene: TRBV12-3/TRBV12-4
D gene: NA
J gene: TRBJ2-5

CDR3 DNA: TGTGCCAGCAGCGTAGCACCGGCGGCGTACAATGAGCAGTTCTTC
CDR3 protein: CASSVAPAAYNEQFF
clone size: NA
V gene: TRBV9
D gene: NA
J gene: TRBJ2-1

CDR3 DNA: TGCGCCAGCAGAGCCAACAGGGGGCGCGAAGAGACCCAGTACTTC
CDR3 protein: CASRANRGREETQYF
clone size: few
V gene: TRBV5-1
D gene: TRBD1
J gene: TRBJ2-5

CDR3 DNA: TGCAGTGCTAGAGCGGGAGGGTACAATGAGCAGTTCTTC
CDR3 protein: CSARAGGYNEQFF
clone size: NA
V gene: TRBV20-1
D gene: TRBD2
J gene: TRBJ2-1

CDR3 DNA: TGCAGTGCTTTGGACAGTTATAGCAATCAGCCCCAGCATTTT
CDR3 protein: CSALDSYSNQPQHF
clone size: few
V gene: TRBV20-1
D gene: NA
J gene: TRBJ1-5

CDR3 DNA: TGTGCCAGTTCTCGTATCGGTGGGAACACTGAAGCTTTCTTT
CDR3 protein: CASSRIGGNTEAFF
clone size: few
V gene: TRBV7-9
D gene: NA
J gene: TRBJ1-1

CDR3 DNA: TGTGCCAGCAGCTTAGGACAGGTTGGGGGCGAGCAGTACTTC
CDR3 protein: CASSLGQVGGEQYF
clone size: NA
V gene: TRBV7-2
D gene: NA
J gene: TRBJ2-7

CDR3 DNA: TGTGCCAGCAGCCACGACAGCTGGGCTTTCTTT
CDR3 protein: CASSHDSWAFF
clone size: NA
V gene: TRBV7-9
D gene: NA
J gene: TRBJ1-1

CDR3 DNA: TGTGCCAGCAGTTTATCCCCCTCTAGCGGGAGTACAGATACGCAGTATTTT
CDR3 protein: CASSLSPSSGSTDTQYF
clone size: few
V gene: TRBV12-3/TRBV12-4
D gene: TRBD2
J gene: TRBJ2-3

CDR3 DNA: TGTGCCAGCAGCCTACTAGCGGGAGGGCCGAGCAATGAGCAGTTCTTC
CDR3 protein: CASSLLAGGPSNEQFF
clone size: few
V gene: TRBV14
D gene: TRBD2
J gene: TRBJ2-1

CDR3 DNA: TGCGCCAGCACCTTCAGGACTAGCGGGAGGGCTTATGGTGAGCAGTTCTTC
CDR3 protein: CASTFRTSGRAYGEQFF
clone size: few
V gene: TRBV5-1
D gene: TRBD2
J gene: TRBJ2-1

CDR3 DNA: TGTGCCAGCAGTGAACATCCGAACACCGGGGAGCTGTTTTTT
CDR3 protein: CASSEHPNTGELFF
clone size: NA
V gene: TRBV6-1
D gene: NA
J gene: TRBJ2-2

CDR3 DNA: TGCAGTGCTATCCGGGAGGGTACCTCCTACAATGAGCAGTTCTTC
CDR3 protein: CSAIREGTSYNEQFF
clone size: NA
V gene: TRBV20-1
D gene: TRBD2
J gene: TRBJ2-1

CDR3 DNA: TGCAGCGTTGCAGGGGGCTGGAGAACAGATACGCAGTATTTT
CDR3 protein: CSVAGGWRTDTQYF
clone size: few
V gene: TRBV29-1
D gene: TRBD1
J gene: TRBJ2-3

CDR3 DNA: TGTGCCAGCAGCTTGGTTTGGGGGAATGAGCAGTTCTTC
CDR3 protein: CASSLVWGNEQFF
clone size: few
V gene: TRBV5-5
D gene: NA
J gene: TRBJ2-1